These 8 T cell receptor beta chains share one sample of origin, sequenced in a study of T cells in Graves' hyperthyroidism and ophthalmopathy. Researchers took RNA transcripts and amplified the TCR beta CDR3 regions from them. Researchers ran a first-round RT-PCR on the TCR CDR3 using the HTBI primer set. TCRdb processed the multiplex PCR reads anew with MiXCR; each CDR3 protein has one entry. Here the sample spans hundreds of thousands of distinct CDR3 sequences, roughly 17% being singletons. The sample comprised blood. These receptors all stem from a woman aged 25-40 years with Graves' hyperthyroidism.

In the case of this clonotype: A much larger clone lies a single base off, so this may be a read error. DNA for the CDR3: TGCGCCAGCATCGGGACTAGCGCTCCCTACGAGCAGTTCTTC. This encodes CASIGTSAPYEQFF. This sequence joins TRBV10-1 and TRBJ2-7; TRBD2 aligns across 10 bases. The end of the DNA is better explained by TRBJ2-1, so the J call may be wrong. The germline V gene encodes CDR1 WNHNN and CDR2 SYGVQD (reference sequence). CDR3 size: 14 residues.

There are many counts of this clonotype. The chain carries TRBV7-3 and TRBJ2-1, with 9 bases identical to TRBD2. The CDR3 consists of 15 residues. The germline V gene has CDR1 SGHTA and CDR2 FQGTGA. The junction had 4 bases not matched to a gene; V was cut back by 5 bases and J by 2 bases. The CDR3 here is CASSPSGNAYNEQFF. The CDR3 DNA reads as TGTGCCAGCAGCCCTAGCGGGAACGCCTACAATGAGCAGTTCTTC.

This clonotype was seen ten or more times. The V gene is TRBV7-3, the J gene TRBJ2-1; 8 nucleotides align to TRBD2. CDR1 and CDR2 (germline): SGHTA, FQGTGA. With V trimmed by 1 base and J by 8 bases, 7 bases remained unmatched. The CDR3 sequence is 15 residues long. CDR3 DNA: TGTGCCAGCAGCTTAATGGGGGGACTAGAATATGAGCAGTTCTTC. This translates into CASSLMGGLEYEQFF.

This clonotype has at least ten counts. The rearrangement uses TRBV6-1 and TRBJ1-4; TRBD1 aligns across 8 bases. J lost 4 bases, V lost 6 bases, and 4 bases had no gene match. The CDR3 loop spans 14 amino acids. Germline V gives CDR1 MNHNS, CDR2 SASEGT. The CDR3, as DNA: TGTGCCAGCAGAGGACAGGGTGGTAATGAAAAACTGTTTTTT. The encoded protein is CASRGQGGNEKLFF.

V and J are TRBV7-2 and TRBJ2-1, with 13 bases that match TRBD2. Germline loops: CDR1 SGHTA, CDR2 FQGNSA. The CDR3 totals 17 residues. The J segment lost 6 bases and the V segment lost 5 bases, leaving 10 bases of the junction unmatched. The CDR3 spells CASSLGTSGTFVNEQFF. DNA for the CDR3: TGTGCCAGCAGCCTCGGGACTAGCGGGACCTTTGTCAATGAGCAGTTCTTC.

This clonotype was counted a few times. This rearrangement joins TRBV5-6 to TRBJ2-1, with a weak D call TRBD1 (6 bases). The CDR3 covers 11 residues. Trimming cost V 2 bases and J 12 bases, with 9 bases left between them. Germline values: CDR1 SGHDT, CDR2 YYEEEE. CDR3 loop: CASSLRTVQFF. In nucleotides, the CDR3 is TGTGCCAGCAGCTTACGGACAGTGCAGTTCTTC.

This clonotype was counted at least ten times. An end of the junction does not agree with germline; a read error may underlie this. The rearrangement links TRBV28 to TRBJ1-1, with TRBD1 matching over 9 bases. The germline CDR1 and CDR2 sequences are MDHEN and SYDVKM. The CDR3 is made up of 14 amino acids. This chain's CDR3 is CASSLGQGTTEAFF. The CDR3 DNA reads TGCGCCAGCAGCCTGGGACAGGGTACCACTGAAGCTTTCTTT.

This clonotype was observed a few times. A clone one base away is much larger, so this may be a read error. The J gene is TRBJ2-7, the V gene TRBV27; 13 bases map to TRBD2. From germline, CDR1 is MNHEY and CDR2 SMNVEV (reference sequence). The CDR3 loop spans 14 amino acids. V lost 4 bases and J lost 4; bases outside the gene matches: 1. This CDR3 is CASSSTSGRYEQYF. The CDR3, as DNA: TGTGCCAGCAGTTCGACTAGCGGGAGGTACGAGCAGTACTTC.